A single TCR beta chain is shown here with its context. The sample's treatment: about 20 received Ad26.COV2.S at low or high dose, single or two shots; several received placebo; per-sample allocation not given. Sampling happened 63 days after the first vaccine or placebo injection. Trimming pared 0 bases from V and 3 bases from J, leaving 9 bases between. This CDR3 is built from 13 residues. Germline V gene sequence: CDR1 GTSNPN, CDR2 SVGIG (reference sequence). These data belong to a study of Ad26.COV2.S vaccination and SARS-CoV-2 variants. TCRdb's copy holds only in-frame clones and misses some; the assay was immunoSEQ multiplex PCR. The sample has about 350,000 clones; about 87% are singletons.

The starting material was peripheral blood, obtained in a trial of Ad26.COV2.S vaccine versus placebo. The origin of this receptor is a person between 18 and 59 years old who received the Ad26.COV2.S COVID-19 vaccine or a placebo. V usage is TRBV30 and J usage is TRBJ2-7; no clear D gene. This chain's CDR3 is CAWSVLKGYEQYF. Written as DNA, the CDR3 is TGTGCCTGGAGTGTGTTGAAAGGCTACGAGCAGTACTTC.